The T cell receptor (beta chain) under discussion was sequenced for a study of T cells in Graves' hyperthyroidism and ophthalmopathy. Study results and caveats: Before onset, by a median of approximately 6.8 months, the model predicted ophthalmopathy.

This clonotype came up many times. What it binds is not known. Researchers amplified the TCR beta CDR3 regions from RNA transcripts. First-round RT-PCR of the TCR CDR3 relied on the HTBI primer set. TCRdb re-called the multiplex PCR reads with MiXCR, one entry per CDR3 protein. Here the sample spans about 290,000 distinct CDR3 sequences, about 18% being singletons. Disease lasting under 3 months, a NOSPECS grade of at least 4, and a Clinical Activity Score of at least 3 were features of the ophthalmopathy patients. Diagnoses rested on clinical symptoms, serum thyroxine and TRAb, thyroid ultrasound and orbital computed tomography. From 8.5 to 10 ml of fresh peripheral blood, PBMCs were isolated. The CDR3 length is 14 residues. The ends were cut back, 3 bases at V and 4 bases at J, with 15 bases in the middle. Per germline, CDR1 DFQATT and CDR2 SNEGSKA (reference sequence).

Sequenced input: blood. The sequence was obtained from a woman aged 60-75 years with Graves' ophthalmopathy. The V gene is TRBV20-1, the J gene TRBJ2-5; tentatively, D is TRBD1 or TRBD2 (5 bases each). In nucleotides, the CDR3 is TGCAGTGCTAGGGTAGCAGGGCGGGCAGAGACCCAGTACTTC. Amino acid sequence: CSARVAGRAETQYF.